Listed below are T cell receptor beta chains from one sample, sequenced in a study of T cells in Graves' hyperthyroidism and ophthalmopathy. TCRdb reprocessed the multiplex PCR reads via MiXCR and lists one record per CDR3 protein. The table records hundreds of thousands of distinct CDR3 sequences, roughly 20% of them present only once. Sequencing was performed on blood. Receptors originate from a man aged 30 to 39 with Graves' ophthalmopathy. Each CDR3 is given with its conserved first and last residue. The D gene is left open where the match is weak. Some rows have no size entry. The others give once, few or many, or a class for an expanded clone.

DNA	CDR3	size	J	D	V
TGCAGCCCACCCGGATTCCAAGAGACCCAGTACTTC	CSPPGFQETQYF	-	TRBJ2-5	-	TRBV20-1
TGTGCCAGCTCACCAAACTCAGAGGGGGAGCAGTTCTTC	CASSPNSEGEQFF	few	TRBJ2-1	-	TRBV18
TGTGCCAGCAGTTCAGCAGGGGGCCCTATGAACACTGAAGCTTTCTTT	CASSSAGGPMNTEAFF	-	TRBJ1-1	TRBD1	TRBV28
TGTGCCAGCAGTTTTGAGGGTGGGACTAGCGGTATCCTATACGAGCAGTACTTC	CASSFEGGTSGILYEQYF	many	TRBJ2-7	TRBD2	TRBV28
TGTGCCAGCAGCTTGCACCTCTACGAGCAGTACTTC	CASSLHLYEQYF	many	TRBJ2-7	-	TRBV7-9
TGTGCCAGCAGCTCCTCGACAGGGGATAATTCACCCCTCCACTTT	CASSSSTGDNSPLHF	few	TRBJ1-6	TRBD1	TRBV11-1
TGCAGTGCCCGGACAGGGGGACCCGGTCAGCCCCAGCATTTT	CSARTGGPGQPQHF	-	TRBJ1-5	TRBD1	TRBV20-1
TGTGCCAGCTCGCTCGACAGGGCCAATGAGCAGTTCTTC	CASSLDRANEQFF	-	TRBJ2-1	TRBD1	TRBV18
TGTGCCAGCAGTTCGGGGGGCAACGAGCAGTACTTC	CASSSGGNEQYF	-	TRBJ2-7	-	TRBV28
TGTGCCAGCAGCTCCTCGGCACTAGCGGTCCAAGAGACCCAGTACTTC	CASSSSALAVQETQYF	few	TRBJ2-5	TRBD2	TRBV7-6
TGTGCCAGCAGCGCCCGGGGTAGTCCGGAGCAGTACTTC	CASSARGSPEQYF	few	TRBJ2-7	-	TRBV9
TGTGCCAGCAGTTCTCTGCCCGGGACAGGGGGTGAAAAACTGTTTTTT	CASSSLPGTGGEKLFF	many	TRBJ1-4	TRBD1	TRBV28
TGTGCCAGCAGCTTTAGCGGGAGTGATGAGCAGTTCTTC	CASSFSGSDEQFF	few	TRBJ2-1	TRBD2	TRBV5-4
TGTGCCAGCAGCGCGGGACTACACTACGAGCAGTACTTC	CASSAGLHYEQYF	many	TRBJ2-7	TRBD2	TRBV5-6
TGTGCCAGCAGTTTATATAGCGGGAGGACCGGGGAGCTGTTTTTT	CASSLYSGRTGELFF	-	TRBJ2-2	TRBD2	TRBV27
TGCGCCAGCAGCTTCGGACAGGCCCGAGAAGCTTTCTTT	CASSFGQAREAFF	few	TRBJ1-1	TRBD1	TRBV5-1
TGCAGTGCTAGTCTATGGGGGGCCAGCAATCAGCCCCAGCATTTT	CSASLWGASNQPQHF	-	TRBJ1-5	-	TRBV20-1
TGTGCCAGCAGTTTGTCGGGACAGGGGAATTCACCCCTCCACTTT	CASSLSGQGNSPLHF	-	TRBJ1-6	TRBD1	TRBV12-3/TRBV12-4
TGTGCCAGCAGTTTACCGACAGGTAGATCCTACGAGCAGTACTTC	CASSLPTGRSYEQYF	few	TRBJ2-7	-	TRBV28
TGTGCCAGCAGCCCCTCGGCTAACTATGGCTACACCTTC	CASSPSANYGYTF	many	TRBJ1-2	-	TRBV11-2
TGTGCCAGCAGGCATCGTGGTAGCGGGGACCAAGAGACCCAGTACTTC	CASRHRGSGDQETQYF	many	TRBJ2-5	TRBD2	TRBV27
TGTGCCAGTTTATTATTCTGGGTGACCCAGTACTTC	CASLLFWVTQYF	-	TRBJ2-5	-	TRBV28
TGTGCCAGCAGTTTCGGGGGGCAGGGGAAGTACGAGCAGTACTTC	CASSFGGQGKYEQYF	-	TRBJ2-7	-	TRBV28
TGCGCCAGCAGTGATACAGGGTACACAGATACGCAGTATTTT	CASSDTGYTDTQYF	-	TRBJ2-3	-	TRBV10-2
TGTGCCAGTTCTAGAGGGGAATTTAACACTGAAGCTTTCTTT	CASSRGEFNTEAFF	few	TRBJ1-1	-	TRBV6-1
TGTGCCAGCAGCTCTGGGGGCAAGACCCAGTACTTC	CASSSGGKTQYF	many	TRBJ2-5	-	TRBV11-2
TGTGCCAGCAGCCACCGGGACAGGGGGCAGGGTGAGCAGTTCTTC	CASSHRDRGQGEQFF	-	TRBJ2-1	TRBD1	TRBV6-2/TRBV6-3
TGTGCCACCAGTGCTCCGGACGGGAGCTCCTACAATGAGCAGTTCTTC	CATSAPDGSSYNEQFF	few	TRBJ2-1	-	TRBV24-1
TGTGCCAGCAGCTTAGCCGAAAGTACAGGAGCTTGGACTGAAGCTTTCTTT	CASSLAESTGAWTEAFF	many	TRBJ1-1	-	TRBV7-9
TGTGCCAGCAGCTTGGGGACAGGGCCACCTGAGCTAACAGATACGCAGTATTTT	CASSLGTGPPELTDTQYF	-	TRBJ2-3	TRBD1	TRBV5-4
TGTGCCAGCAGCTTAAACCCAGACCACCCTAATGAAAAACTGTTTTTT	CASSLNPDHPNEKLFF	few	TRBJ1-4	-	TRBV9
TGTGCCACCAGCGGACTAGCGGGAGTTGAGCAGTACTTC	CATSGLAGVEQYF	few	TRBJ2-7	TRBD2	TRBV24-1
TGCGCCAGCAGCCAAGGCCCTGGGGGGAGGGGGCGAAATGAGCAGTTCTTC	CASSQGPGGRGRNEQFF	-	TRBJ2-1	-	TRBV4-1
TGTGCCAGCAGCCAAGCATCCTACGAGCAGTACTTC	CASSQASYEQYF	many	TRBJ2-7	-	TRBV3-1
TGTGCCAGCAGTCCCAGGAGGGAGGGAGATACGCAGTATTTT	CASSPRREGDTQYF	-	TRBJ2-3	TRBD2	TRBV13
TGTGCCAGCAGGGCACTCCGGGACAGATCAACGAACACTGAAGCTTTCTTT	CASRALRDRSTNTEAFF	many	TRBJ1-1	TRBD1	TRBV28
TGTGCCAGCAGTTTAGGCAGGGAAGATACGCAGTATTTT	CASSLGREDTQYF	many	TRBJ2-3	-	TRBV28